A selection of T cell receptor beta chains follows, all from one sample in a study of cytomegalovirus exposure and HLA in healthy donors. Profiling relied on immunoSEQ multiplex PCR, and the TCRdb table lists in-frame clones only, not all of them. The sample contains some 220,000 clones, about 77% of which appear only once. Input material: PBMCs. These receptors were taken from a boy younger than 18 in good health and CMV-seronegative. Each CDR3 is given with its conserved first and last residue. A D gene is named only where the DNA matches it firmly. Part of the rows lack a size; the others show once, few, many or a class for expanded clones.

j_call d_call clone_size v_call cdr3_nt cdr3_aa
TRBJ2-1 TRBD2 - TRBV25-1 TGTGCCAGCCGAAAATCTAGCGGGAGGTACGATGAGCAGTTCTTC CASRKSSGRYDEQFF
TRBJ1-5 - - TRBV30 TGTGCCTGGAGTTATCGGGGGTTGGTGAGCAATCAGCCCCAGCATTTT CAWSYRGLVSNQPQHF
TRBJ1-5 - - TRBV5-1 TGCGCCAGCAGCTTGGTTCCAGGGGTGAAACAGCCCCAGCATTTT CASSLVPGVKQPQHF
TRBJ1-1 - few TRBV6-5 TGTGCCAGCGGGAGGGGGAGTTCCATGTTCACTGAAGCTTTCTTT CASGRGSSMFTEAFF
TRBJ2-1 TRBD2 - TRBV27 TGTGCCAGCAGTCTCCCGGCTAGCGGGAGTTTATCAGTCGATGAGCAGTTCTTC CASSLPASGSLSVDEQFF
TRBJ2-7 - - TRBV4-2 TGTGCCAGCAGCCAAGTGGGGGGGACAGGAGCCATTCCTTACGAGCAGTACTTC CASSQVGGTGAIPYEQYF
TRBJ2-7 - once TRBV30 TGTGCCTGGATCGAGTACTCCTCCTACGAGCAGTACTTC CAWIEYSSYEQYF
TRBJ2-2 TRBD2 - TRBV7-9 TGTGCCAGCAGCGCAAGCGGGACTCTCAGCACCGGGGAGCTGTTTTTT CASSASGTLSTGELFF
TRBJ1-2 TRBD1 once TRBV6-1 TGTGCCAGCAGTGAAGCCGGGACAGGGTACGAATATGGCTACACCTTC CASSEAGTGYEYGYTF
TRBJ1-1 TRBD1 - TRBV6-5 TGTGCCAGCAGTTACTCAGGACAGGGGGCTGAAGCTTTCTTT CASSYSGQGAEAFF
TRBJ2-5 - - TRBV9 TGTGCCAGCAGCGTAGCTAGCGGACAGTACCAAGAGACCCAGTACTTC CASSVASGQYQETQYF
TRBJ2-4 - - TRBV5-6 TGTGCCAGCAGCTTGGCCTCCCTGAAAAACATTCAGTACTTC CASSLASLKNIQYF
TRBJ2-7 TRBD2 - TRBV11-3 TGTGCCAGCAGCCCCCGACTAGCGGGAGGAGCGGACGAGCAGTACTTC CASSPRLAGGADEQYF
TRBJ2-1 TRBD2 - TRBV7-8 TGTGCCAGCAGCTCTCCTAGTGGCGGGGGGGCCTACAATGAGCAGTTCTTC CASSSPSGGGAYNEQFF
TRBJ2-3 - - TRBV10-2 TGCGCCAGCATGTATGACGGGAAAGAGGAAGATACGCAGTATTTT CASMYDGKEEDTQYF
TRBJ2-1 TRBD2 - TRBV25-1 TGTGCCAGCAGTGAAATGACTAGCGGTAACAATGAGCAGTTCTTC CASSEMTSGNNEQFF
TRBJ1-2 TRBD1 few TRBV6-4 TGTGCCAGCAGGCCTGGACAGGCCTCCGGCTACACCTTC CASRPGQASGYTF
TRBJ2-7 TRBD1 few TRBV7-8 TGTGCCAGCAGCTTAGGACAGGGGCGCCGGGAGCAGTACTTC CASSLGQGRREQYF
TRBJ2-5 TRBD2 - TRBV27 TGTGCCAGCAGTTTCAAGCGGGATGGACTAGCGGGAGGGGAGACCCAGTACTTC CASSFKRDGLAGGETQYF
TRBJ1-1 - - TRBV9 TGTGCCAGCAGCGTAGGCGGCGATGAAGCTTTCTTT CASSVGGDEAFF
TRBJ2-3 - - TRBV9 TGTGCCAGCAGCGTAGTGGGGCAGGGTTTAGATACGCAGTATTTT CASSVVGQGLDTQYF
TRBJ2-3 - - TRBV11-2 TGTGCCAGCAGCCATAGCATCCGGCGAAGGGGGAGCACAGATACGCAGTATTTT CASSHSIRRRGSTDTQYF
TRBJ2-7 TRBD2 few TRBV2 TGTGCCAGCAGGGAGCGGGAGGGCCGAGACTACGAGCAGTACTTC CASREREGRDYEQYF
TRBJ2-7 TRBD2 - TRBV5-1 TGCGCCAGCAGCCAGGGGAGCCGGACTAGCGGACCCTACGAGCAGTACTTC CASSQGSRTSGPYEQYF
TRBJ1-2 - - TRBV30 TGTGCCTGGAGTGTACGCGCCAACTATGGCTACACCTTC CAWSVRANYGYTF
TRBJ2-7 TRBD2 - TRBV4-1 TGCGCCAGCAGCCTAACTAGCGGGACCTACGAGCAGTACTTC CASSLTSGTYEQYF
TRBJ1-4 - - TRBV7-6 TGTGCCAGCAGCTTGGGGGGTGGGAGGATAAATGAAAAACTGTTTTTT CASSLGGGRINEKLFF
TRBJ2-7 - - TRBV29-1 TGCAGCGCCAGGGACTCCCGCTCCTACGAGCAGTACTTC CSARDSRSYEQYF
TRBJ2-5 - once TRBV2 TGTGCCAGCAGCCCTACTAGCACCCAAGGGGCCCAGTACTTC CASSPTSTQGAQYF